The 17 T cell receptor beta chains in this list originate from one sample, sequenced in a study of human T cells and chemical hapten exposure. TCRdb ran MiXCR on the RACE reads and lists one entry per CDR3 protein. The sample contains roughly 260,000 distinct CDR3 sequences, about 9% of which appear only once. As to time point: pre-sensitization, week 0. Treatment: therapeutic diphenylcyclopropenone sensitization with weekly scalp DPC. Sequencing used whole blood, obtained in connection with sensitization to the hapten diphenylcyclopropenone (DPC). The receptors stem from a woman in her thirties or forties with alopecia areata. Some clones in this sample may be carry-over from other donors' samples.

This clonotype was seen a handful of times. CDR3 sequence (DNA): TGTGCCAGCAGTTTAAATGGGCCCCCTGGTACGCAGTATTTT. This codes for CASSLNGPPGTQYF. The chain employs TRBV27 and TRBJ2-3, with D uncertain. Trimming shortened V by 2 bases and J by 8 bases, and 14 bases separated the two germline ends. The germline V gene has CDR1 MNHEY and CDR2 SMNVEV (reference sequence). CDR3 length: 14 amino acids.

This clonotype has a handful of counts. The chain links TRBV14 to TRBJ2-7; perhaps TRBD2 as D (6 bases). V was pared by 5 bases and J by 7 bases, with 15 bases between. The V gene's germline CDR1 is SGHDN and CDR2 FVKESK. The CDR3 covers 13 residues. CDR3 sequence reads: CASSIWAGGEQYF. The DNA for the CDR3 is TGTGCCAGCAGCATTTGGGCAGGAGGGGAGCAGTACTTC. The variable domain in full, completed from reference TRBV14 and TRBJ2-7, reads EAGVTQFPSHSVIEKGQTVTLRCDPISGHDNLYWYRRVMGKEIKFLLHFVKESKQDESGMPNNRFLAERTGGTYSTLKVQPAELEDSGVYFCASSIWAGGEQYFGPGTRLTVT.

The table lists this clonotype with many counts. The chain carries TRBV6-2 or TRBV6-3 and TRBJ2-6; maybe TRBD2 (6 bases). This CDR3 has 16 amino acids. V was clipped by 5 bases and J by 4 bases, with 15 bases between them. Germline V gene sequence: CDR1 MNHEY, CDR2 SVGEGT. CDR3 nucleotide sequence: TGTGCCAGCAGTCCGGTGTTAGCGGACGGGGCCAACGTCCTGACTTTC. Its translation: CASSPVLADGANVLTF.

Only a few counts were recorded for this clonotype. V is TRBV12-3 or TRBV12-4 and J is TRBJ2-1; no definite D call. The CDR3 runs to 15 residues. V was cut by 5 bases and J by 0 bases, with 11 bases left in between. CDR3 residues: CASSPRLGSYNEQFF. As DNA, the CDR3 is TGTGCCAGCAGTCCTAGGTTAGGCTCCTACAATGAGCAGTTCTTC.

The chain combines TRBV3-1 with TRBJ2-1; D is perhaps TRBD1 or TRBD2 (7 bases each). CDR1 and CDR2 (germline): LGHDT, YNNKEL (reference sequence). The V gene lost 3 bases and the J gene lost 3 bases, with 15 bases spanning the gap. This CDR3 contains 16 residues. The CDR3 loop reads CASSQGGTVSYNEQFF. The CDR3 bases are TGTGCCAGCAGCCAGGGGGGGACAGTGAGCTACAATGAGCAGTTCTTC.

Regarding this clonotype: The junction differs from germline at one of its ends, possibly a read error. This chain joins TRBV12-3 or TRBV12-4 and TRBJ2-3; D ambiguous. There are 14 residues in the CDR3. The CDR3 DNA sequence: TGTGCCAGCAGTTTCGACTCGAGCACAGATACGCGGTATTTT. Its protein product is CASSFDSSTDTRYF.

The chain joins TRBV12-3 or TRBV12-4 to TRBJ2-2; TRBD1 matches 10 bases. V lost 7 bases and J lost 2; bases outside the gene matches: 10. This CDR3 comprises 17 residues. The CDR3 spells CASMGQGRFSNTGELFF. The CDR3 DNA is TGTGCCAGCATGGGACAGGGGCGATTTTCCAACACCGGGGAGCTGTTTTTT.

This clonotype was detected a few times. V and J are TRBV28 and TRBJ2-5; 10 bases map to TRBD2. The CDR3 has 18 amino acids. The V gene end was trimmed by 1 base and the J gene end by 1 base; junction bases not matched to a gene: 9. Per germline, CDR1 MDHEN and CDR2 SYDVKM. As DNA, the CDR3 is TGTGCCAGCAGTTTATTGTCTAGCGGGAGACAGGGCCAAGAGACCCAGTACTTC. Translated: CASSLLSSGRQGQETQYF.

This chain links TRBV10-2 with TRBJ1-1; possible D gene TRBD1, 6 bases. The CDR3 totals 13 residues. CDR1 is WSHSY, CDR2 SAAADI, per germline. Trimming took 5 bases from V and 5 from J, leaving 12 bases between them. CDR3 amino acids: CASSRGAQTEAFF. The CDR3 DNA reads as TGCGCCAGCAGTCGGGGGGCGCAAACTGAAGCTTTCTTT.

This clonotype occurred a few times. The gene calls are TRBV27 and TRBJ2-7, with a possible D match to TRBD2 (5 bases). The CDR3 runs 15 residues. Germline values: CDR1 MNHEY, CDR2 SMNVEV (reference sequence). The ends were cut back, 3 bases at V and 2 bases at J, with 14 bases in the middle. The CDR3 bases are TGTGCCAGCAGTTTGGTTCATAGCGAGGCCTACGAGCAGTACTTC. This codes for CASSLVHSEAYEQYF.

This clonotype was counted a few times. The chain is built from TRBV6-2 or TRBV6-3 and TRBJ2-7, with TRBD1 as a possible D gene (7 bases). The CDR3 runs 13 residues. Germline V gene data show CDR1 as MNHEY and CDR2 as SVGEGT. V was pared by 7 bases and J by 4 bases, with 14 bases between. The CDR3 DNA reads as TGTGCCAGCATGCGGGGACAGATTTACGAGCAGTACTTC. It is translated as CASMRGQIYEQYF.

This clonotype was seen at least ten times. The chain carries TRBV28 and TRBJ1-2; D remains ambiguous. V shed 2 bases and J shed 6 bases, with 10 bases lying between them. CDR1 and CDR2 from the germline V gene are MDHEN and SYDVKM. The CDR3 sequence is 13 residues long. The CDR3 coding sequence is TGTGCCAGCAGTTTAGCCCTGGGAAATGGCTACACCTTC. Translating gives CASSLALGNGYTF.

This sequence joins TRBV4-1 and TRBJ1-2; possible D gene TRBD1, 5 bases. The CDR3 is made up of 15 amino acids. Trimming shortened V by 0 bases and J by 7 bases, and 15 bases separated the two germline ends. CDR1 is MGHRA, CDR2 YSYEKL, per germline. Written as DNA, the CDR3 is TGCGCCAGCAGCCAAGATGGGGGTTTAACGCGTGGCTACACCTTC. This translates into CASSQDGGLTRGYTF.

The chain is built from TRBV24-1 and TRBJ1-1; D remains ambiguous. CDR1 is KGHDR, CDR2 SFDVKD, per germline. V was pared by 4 bases and J by 2 bases, with 16 bases between. The CDR3 is 16 residues long. The CDR3 bases are TGTGCCACCAGTGAGAAAGACGGTTATCCTAACACTGAAGCTTTCTTT. Translation: CATSEKDGYPNTEAFF.

This clonotype was found a few times. The V and J genes are TRBV10-3 and TRBJ2-2; D is unclear. Germline V gene data show CDR1 as ENHRY and CDR2 as SYGVKD. The V end lost 8 bases, the J end lost 1 base, and 8 bases lay between the germline ends. This CDR3 is built from 13 residues. This chain's CDR3 is CAILEMNTGELFF. The CDR3 region has the DNA TGTGCCATCTTAGAGATGAACACCGGGGAGCTGTTTTTT.

This rearrangement joins TRBV6-2 or TRBV6-3 to TRBJ2-7, with 8 bases lining up with TRBD1. V lost 6 bases and J lost 7; bases outside the gene matches: 8. This CDR3 is built from 13 residues. CDR1 and CDR2 (germline): MNHEY, SVGEGT. CDR3 in amino acids: CASRSDRGAEQYF. DNA for the CDR3: TGTGCCAGCAGATCTGACAGGGGAGCTGAGCAGTACTTC.

This clonotype has more than one count but fewer than ten. The chain uses TRBV10-3 and TRBJ2-7, with D possibly matching TRBD1 (6 bases). The V end lost 6 bases, the J end lost 1 base, and 16 bases lay between the germline ends. There are 15 residues in the CDR3. The germline V gene encodes CDR1 ENHRY and CDR2 SYGVKD. The CDR3: CAISKQGQGSYEQYF. In nucleotides, the CDR3 is TGTGCCATCAGCAAACAGGGTCAGGGTTCCTACGAGCAGTACTTC.